The T cell receptor (beta chain) under discussion was sequenced for a study of T cell repertoires in cytomegalovirus infection. About the research overall: The study used recently identified HLA-C-restricted and well-studied HLA-B-restricted CMV epitopes. From public TCR beta signatures came an indication of both CMV infection and matching HLA type.

Study findings and constraints: Cumulative public TCR beta family frequency identified carriers of CMV plus the relevant HLA. HLA-C-restricted CMV-specific TCR beta clonotypes prevailed in the ex vivo response.

A remark on this clonotype: Its antigen is undetermined.

A single record per CDR3 protein comes from TCRdb applying MiXCR to the reads. The sample consists of a few hundred thousand distinct CDR3 sequences, about 27% of them appearing once. With V trimmed by 5 bases and J by 4 bases, 3 bases remained unmatched. This CDR3 comprises 12 residues. Germline CDR1 is SQVTM and CDR2 is ANQGSEA. This clonotype was obtained from a human donor in good health (CMV status not recorded). Some clones in this sample may be carry-over from other donors' samples. This chain uses TRBV29-1 with TRBJ2-5; 8 bases line up with TRBD1. The sample here was cultured PBMCs, taken from culture after CMV antigen stimulation. The CDR3 region has the DNA TGCAGCGTTACCAGGGGGCGAGAGACCCAGTACTTC. Amino acids: CSVTRGRETQYF.